This T cell receptor beta chain was sequenced in a study of T cell clonality in common variable immunodeficiency (dated by TCRdb to between 2014 and 2017). From cysteine to phenylalanine, the CDR3 is 16 amino acids long. The DNA has 39 bases, all within the CDR3, and is read from base 1. CDR1 and CDR2 (SGHTA, FQGTGA) derive from the germline V gene. Comment on this clone: Its binding antigen is unknown. The CDR3 is cut off 3 residues early in the read; its end comes from the germline J gene.

For sequencing, equivalent amounts of genomic DNA were input from CVID and control samples. For every sample, a 60 bp segment covering the rearranged TCRbeta CDR3 region was amplified and then sequenced. The immunoSEQ assay, a bias-corrected multiplex PCR with high-throughput sequencing, was employed for TCRbeta amplification. The authors processed their data as follows. Each unique nucleotide sequence was treated as a clone and annotated with V, D and J genes, copy number and frequency. Sequences were labeled productive if in frame, and non-productive if out of frame or containing stop codons. As previously described, clonality was calculated on the basis of Shannon's entropy. The predicted amino acid sequences of productive clones were used to derive mean CDR3 Kyte-Doolittle hydropathy. Hierarchical clustering of scaled V gene usage was performed with the R hclust function using Manhattan distance and complete linkage. To assess clone sharing by CDR3 amino acid sequence, 12 repertoires per group were resampled over 100 rounds. The repertoires were searched for 70 published EBV-specific and almost 250 published CMV-specific TCRbeta sequences. After two CVID samples that produced fewer than 10,000 sequences were dropped from the analysis, some 42 CVID repertoires remained. The immuneACCESS repertoire file appears here via TCRdb, limited to in-frame rearrangements. These files lack a portion of the clones; in checked studies, under half of the deficit traces to unresolved V genes, and the cause of the others is not known. Clonal size and the V and J genes are those of that table, whereas D and trimming came from the DNA. The table gives about 35,000 clones for this sample, with none occurring only once. Around a tenth of the sample belongs to the ten largest clones.

Most of the CVID patients and most of the healthy controls were of Caucasian heritage. From each donor, about 4.5 to 9 ml of heparinized peripheral whole blood was collected. Genomic DNA from adults with common variable immune deficiency (CVID) and from healthy adult controls was used to sequence TCRbeta CDR3 repertoires. A total of some 22 healthy adult volunteers (about 12 female and around 10 male; age range roughly 20 to 75 years, mean age approximately 34) were included in the control group. Diluted blood was density-centrifuged over Hypaque 1077 or Ficoll-Paque to isolate peripheral blood mononuclear cells. Genomic DNA was obtained from unsorted mononuclear cells through either Qiagen column purification or a centrifugation-based method. Results and caveats for the whole study, not just this receptor: TCRbeta clonality was higher in CVID subjects than in healthy controls (t-test p = 0.018), and the increase was most characteristic of about a third of subjects. Fewer deletions and N-nucleotide insertions were reportedly observed in CVID TCRbeta sequences, and highly modified clones with 13 or more V deletions were reportedly absent from CVID TCRbeta sequences. Healthy controls shared more TCRbeta clones with each other than CVID subjects shared among themselves (p < 0.0001). According to the authors, figuring out what caused the increased clonality in CVID would require sequencing the repertoires of T cell subpopulations. Even though DNA input was the same, control samples had an average of about 90,000 unique sequences each, compared with roughly 34,000 in CVID samples. Correlations of repertoire features with clinical complications were constrained by heterogeneity among patients within the CVID cohort.

The receptor comes from a person aged 18-70 years in good health. The sequenced sample consisted of peripheral blood mononuclear cells. This chain is built from TRBV7-3 and TRBJ1-2; TRBD1 agrees with 12 junctional bases. CDR3 DNA (partial): TGTGCCAGCAGCTCGCAACCGGGACAGGGGGCAGATACC. Its coded protein is CASSSQPGQGADT. Given in full, the CDR3 is CASSSQPGQGADTYTF.